Here is one T cell receptor (beta chain) with its context. The antigen is undetermined. This specimen belongs to a study of CD4+ T cells in melanoma. Profiled with immunoSEQ multiplex PCR; TCRdb holds only in-frame clones, not every one. The table lists around 110,000 clones, about 90% of them singletons. Study outcomes and limitations: A reported correlation linked neoantigen-specific CD4+ T cells to CD8+, macrophage and B cell function. In melanoma, neoantigen-specific CD4+ T cells reportedly differed in differentiation state.

This CDR3 has 13 residues. Looked up from germline, CDR1 is MNHEY and CDR2 is SMNVEV (reference sequence). The V and J ends lost 7 bases and 5 bases, in that order; junction bases with no gene match: 5. Sample: peripheral blood. The receptor's source is a human donor with melanoma. This chain uses TRBV27 with TRBJ2-7, with 10 bases matching TRBD1. The chain's CDR3 is CASNGQGVHEQYF. The CDR3 DNA is TGTGCCAGCAATGGACAGGGGGTCCACGAGCAGTACTTC.